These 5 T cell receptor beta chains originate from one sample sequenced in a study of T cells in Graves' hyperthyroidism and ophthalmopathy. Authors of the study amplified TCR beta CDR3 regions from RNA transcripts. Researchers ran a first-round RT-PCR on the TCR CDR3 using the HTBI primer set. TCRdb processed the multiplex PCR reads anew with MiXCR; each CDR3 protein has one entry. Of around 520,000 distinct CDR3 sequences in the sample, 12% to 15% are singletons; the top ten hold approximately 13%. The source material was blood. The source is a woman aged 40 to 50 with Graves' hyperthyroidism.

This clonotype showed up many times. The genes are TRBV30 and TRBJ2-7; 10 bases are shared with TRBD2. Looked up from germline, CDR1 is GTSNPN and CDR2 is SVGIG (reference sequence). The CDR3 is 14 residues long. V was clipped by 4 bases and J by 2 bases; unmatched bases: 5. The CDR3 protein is CAWMELAGAYEQYF. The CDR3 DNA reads TGTGCCTGGATGGAGCTAGCGGGAGCCTACGAGCAGTACTTC.

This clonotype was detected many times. CDR3 region: CASSFPQREGPEQYF. Here the CDR3 DNA reads TGTGCCAGCAGTTTCCCCCAGCGGGAGGGCCCCGAGCAGTACTTC. This chain links TRBV28 with TRBJ2-7; 10 bases line up with TRBD2. V lost 3 bases, J lost 6 bases, and 8 bases stayed unmatched. The length of the CDR3 is 15 residues. Germline V gives CDR1 MDHEN, CDR2 SYDVKM.

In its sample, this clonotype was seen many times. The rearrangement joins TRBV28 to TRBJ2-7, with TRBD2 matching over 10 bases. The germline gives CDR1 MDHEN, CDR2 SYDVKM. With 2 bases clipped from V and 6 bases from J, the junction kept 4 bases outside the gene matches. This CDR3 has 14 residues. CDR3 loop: CASSLLAGAREQYF. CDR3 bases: TGTGCCAGCAGTTTACTAGCGGGAGCCCGCGAGCAGTACTTC.

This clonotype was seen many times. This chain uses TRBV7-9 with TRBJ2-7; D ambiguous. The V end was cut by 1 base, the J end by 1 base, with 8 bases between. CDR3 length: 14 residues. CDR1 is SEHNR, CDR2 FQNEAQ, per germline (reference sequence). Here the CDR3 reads CASSLVTSSYEQYF. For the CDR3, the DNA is TGTGCCAGCAGCTTAGTCACGTCTTCCTACGAGCAGTACTTC.

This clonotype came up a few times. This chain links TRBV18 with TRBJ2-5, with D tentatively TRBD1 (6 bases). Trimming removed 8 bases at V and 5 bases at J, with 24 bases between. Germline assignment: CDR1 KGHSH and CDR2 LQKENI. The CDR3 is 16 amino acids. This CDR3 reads CASARARTEAWETQYF. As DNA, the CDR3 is TGTGCCAGCGCGCGAGCACGGACAGAGGCTTGGGAGACCCAGTACTTC.